Listed here is a single T cell receptor beta chain. The antigen is not known. 13 Jbeta primers and 60 Vbeta primers were used for the PCR. Assay: immunoSEQ multiplex PCR; the TCRdb copy retains only in-frame clones and omits some. The sample's table shows some 76,000 clones. The data derive from a study of cytomegalovirus exposure and HLA in healthy donors. Study-wide findings and caveats: The Asian-associated ancestry cluster reportedly had fewer N-insertions than the roughly 670-donor mean in a later analysis.

Per germline, CDR1 GTSNPN and CDR2 SVGIG (reference sequence). The CDR3 is 13 amino acids. The V and J ends lost 2 bases and 3 bases, in that order; junction bases with no gene match: 4. Sequenced material: PBMCs. The J gene is TRBJ2-7, the V gene TRBV30; TRBD2 agrees at 7 bases. This clonotype originated in a female donor in good health and CMV-seropositive. CDR3 sequence: CAWSRREGYEQYF. The CDR3 region has the DNA TGTGCCTGGAGTAGGAGGGAGGGCTACGAGCAGTACTTC.